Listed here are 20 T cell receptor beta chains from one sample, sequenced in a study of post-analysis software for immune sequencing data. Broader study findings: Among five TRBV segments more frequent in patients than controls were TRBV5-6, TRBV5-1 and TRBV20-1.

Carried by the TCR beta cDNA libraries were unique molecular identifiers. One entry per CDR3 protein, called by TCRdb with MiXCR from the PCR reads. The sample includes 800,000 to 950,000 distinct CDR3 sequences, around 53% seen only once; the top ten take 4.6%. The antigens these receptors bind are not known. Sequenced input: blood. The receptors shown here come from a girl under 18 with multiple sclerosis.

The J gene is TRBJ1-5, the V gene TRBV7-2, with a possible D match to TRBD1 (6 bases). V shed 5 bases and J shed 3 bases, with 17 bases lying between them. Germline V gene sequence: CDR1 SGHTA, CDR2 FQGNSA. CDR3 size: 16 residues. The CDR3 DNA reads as TGTGCCAGCAGCCCAGCTGGTGGGGGCTACAATCAGCCCCAGCATTTT. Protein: CASSPAGGGYNQPQHF.

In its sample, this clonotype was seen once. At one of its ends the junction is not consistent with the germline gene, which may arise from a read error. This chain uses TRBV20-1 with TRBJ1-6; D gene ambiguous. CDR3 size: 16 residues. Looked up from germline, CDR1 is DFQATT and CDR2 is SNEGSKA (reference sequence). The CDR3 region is CSARAAGYSNNSPLHF. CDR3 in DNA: TGCAGTGCTAGAGCGGCAGGTTACTCGAATAATTCACCACTCCACTTT.

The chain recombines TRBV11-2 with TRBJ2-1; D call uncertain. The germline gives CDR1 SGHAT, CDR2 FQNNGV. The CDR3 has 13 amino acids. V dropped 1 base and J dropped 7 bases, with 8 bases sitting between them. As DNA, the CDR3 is TGTGCCAGCAGCTTAGGCCCGATAAATGAGCAGTTCTTC. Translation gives CASSLGPINEQFF.

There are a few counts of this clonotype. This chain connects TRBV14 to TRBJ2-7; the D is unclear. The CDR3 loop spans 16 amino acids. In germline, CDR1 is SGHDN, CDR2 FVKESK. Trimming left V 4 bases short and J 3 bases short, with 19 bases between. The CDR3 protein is CASSPFGRPRIYEQYF. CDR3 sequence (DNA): TGTGCCAGCAGCCCCTTTGGGCGGCCGCGAATCTACGAGCAGTACTTC.

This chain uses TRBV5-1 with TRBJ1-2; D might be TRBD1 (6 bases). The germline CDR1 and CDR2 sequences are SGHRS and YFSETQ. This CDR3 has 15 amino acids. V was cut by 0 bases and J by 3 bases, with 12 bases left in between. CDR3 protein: CASSLGLTGYYGYTF. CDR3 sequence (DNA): TGCGCCAGCAGCTTGGGCTTGACAGGCTACTATGGCTACACCTTC.

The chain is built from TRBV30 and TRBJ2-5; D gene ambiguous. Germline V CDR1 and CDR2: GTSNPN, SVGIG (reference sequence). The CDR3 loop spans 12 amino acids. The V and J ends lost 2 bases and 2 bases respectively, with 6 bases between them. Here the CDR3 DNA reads TGTGCCTGGAGTCCGATACAAGAGACCCAGTACTTC. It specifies CAWSPIQETQYF.

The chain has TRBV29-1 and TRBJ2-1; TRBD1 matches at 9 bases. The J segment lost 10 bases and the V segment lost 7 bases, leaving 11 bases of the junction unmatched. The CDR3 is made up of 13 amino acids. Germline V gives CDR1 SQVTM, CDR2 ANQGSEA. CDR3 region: CSDRGQVGGEQFF. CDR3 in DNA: TGCAGCGACAGGGGGCAGGTGGGTGGGGAGCAGTTCTTC.

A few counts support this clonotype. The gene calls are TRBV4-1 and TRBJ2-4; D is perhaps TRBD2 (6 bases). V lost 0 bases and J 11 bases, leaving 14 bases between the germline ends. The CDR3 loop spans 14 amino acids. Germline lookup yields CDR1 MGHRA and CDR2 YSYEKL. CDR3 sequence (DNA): TGCGCCAGCAGCCAAGATCCTGGAAGGGAGGTTCAGTACTTC. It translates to CASSQDPGREVQYF.

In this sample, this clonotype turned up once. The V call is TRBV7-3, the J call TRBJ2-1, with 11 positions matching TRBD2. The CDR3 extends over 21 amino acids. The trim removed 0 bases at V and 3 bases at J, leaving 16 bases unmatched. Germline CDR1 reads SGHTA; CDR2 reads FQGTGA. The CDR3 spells CASSLTASGRTNGLGYNEQFF. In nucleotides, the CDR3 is TGTGCCAGCAGCTTAACCGCTAGCGGGAGGACTAATGGCCTAGGCTACAATGAGCAGTTCTTC.

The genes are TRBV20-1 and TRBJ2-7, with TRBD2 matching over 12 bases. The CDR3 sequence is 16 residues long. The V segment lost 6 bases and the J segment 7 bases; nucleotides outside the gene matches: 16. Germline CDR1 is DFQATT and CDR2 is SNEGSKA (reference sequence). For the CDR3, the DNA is TGCAGTGCCAGAAGGACTAGCGGGACCGGCGGGCGGGAGCAGTACTTC. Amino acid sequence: CSARRTSGTGGREQYF.

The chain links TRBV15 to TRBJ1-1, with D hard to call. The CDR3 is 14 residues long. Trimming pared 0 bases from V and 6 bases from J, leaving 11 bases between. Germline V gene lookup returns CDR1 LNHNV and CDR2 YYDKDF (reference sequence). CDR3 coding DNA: TGTGCCACCAGCAGAGATTTGGGGTTCCCTGAAGCTTTCTTT. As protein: CATSRDLGFPEAFF. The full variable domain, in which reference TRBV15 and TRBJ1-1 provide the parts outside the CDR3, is DAMVIQNPRYQVTQFGKPVTLSCSQTLNHNVMYWYQQKSSQAPKLLFHYYDKDFNNEADTPDNFQSRRPNTSFCFLDIRSPGLGDTAMYLCATSRDLGFPEAFFGQGTRLTVV.

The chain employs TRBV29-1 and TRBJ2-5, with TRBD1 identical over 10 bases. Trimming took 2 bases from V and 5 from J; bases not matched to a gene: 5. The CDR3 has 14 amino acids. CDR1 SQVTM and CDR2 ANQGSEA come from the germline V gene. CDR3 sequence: CSVEPDRGRETQYF. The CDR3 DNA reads TGCAGCGTTGAACCCGACAGGGGGCGGGAGACCCAGTACTTC.

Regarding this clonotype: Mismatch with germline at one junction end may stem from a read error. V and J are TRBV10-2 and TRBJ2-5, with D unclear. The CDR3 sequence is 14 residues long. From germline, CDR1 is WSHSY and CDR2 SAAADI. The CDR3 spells CASRELVQKETQYF. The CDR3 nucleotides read TGCGCCAGCAGGGAGTTGGTCCAAAAAGAGACCCAGTACTTC.

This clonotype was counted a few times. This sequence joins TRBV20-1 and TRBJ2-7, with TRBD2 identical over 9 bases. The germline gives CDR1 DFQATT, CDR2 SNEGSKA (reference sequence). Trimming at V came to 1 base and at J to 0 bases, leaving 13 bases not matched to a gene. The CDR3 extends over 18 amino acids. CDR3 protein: CSARGGGLAGLNSYEQYF. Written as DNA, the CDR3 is TGCAGTGCTAGAGGGGGCGGGCTAGCGGGATTAAACTCCTACGAGCAGTACTTC.

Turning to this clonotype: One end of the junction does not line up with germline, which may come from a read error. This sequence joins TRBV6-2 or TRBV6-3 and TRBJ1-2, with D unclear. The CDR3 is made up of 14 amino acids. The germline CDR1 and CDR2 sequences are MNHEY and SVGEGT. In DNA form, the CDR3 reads TGTGCCAGCAGTTCCCCACCACCTAACTTTGGCTACACCTTC. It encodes CASSSPPPNFGYTF.

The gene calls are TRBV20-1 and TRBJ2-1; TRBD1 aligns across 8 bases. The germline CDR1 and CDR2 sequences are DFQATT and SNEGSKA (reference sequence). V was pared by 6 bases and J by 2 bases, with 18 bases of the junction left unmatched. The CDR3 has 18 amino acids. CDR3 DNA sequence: TGCAGTGCCGGACCCGGGACAGGAGCCCCTTATACCTACAATGAGCAGTTCTTC. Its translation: CSAGPGTGAPYTYNEQFF.

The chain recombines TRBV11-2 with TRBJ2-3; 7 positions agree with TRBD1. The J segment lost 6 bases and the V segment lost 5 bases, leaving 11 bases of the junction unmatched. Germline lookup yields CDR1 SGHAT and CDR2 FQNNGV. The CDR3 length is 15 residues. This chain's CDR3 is CASSVTGSSLDTQYF. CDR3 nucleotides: TGTGCCAGCAGCGTGACAGGGAGCTCCCTTGATACGCAGTATTTT.

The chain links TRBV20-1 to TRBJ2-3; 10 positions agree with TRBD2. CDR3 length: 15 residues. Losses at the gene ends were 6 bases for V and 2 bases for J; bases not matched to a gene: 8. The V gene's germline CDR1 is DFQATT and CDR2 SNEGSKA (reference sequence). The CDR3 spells CSARRTSGPTDTQYF. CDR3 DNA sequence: TGCAGTGCGCGCCGGACTAGCGGCCCCACAGATACGCAGTATTTT.

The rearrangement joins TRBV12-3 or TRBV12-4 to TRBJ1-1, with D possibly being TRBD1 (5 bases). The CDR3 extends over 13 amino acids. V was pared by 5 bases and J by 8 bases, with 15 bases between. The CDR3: CASSTTGWGEAFF. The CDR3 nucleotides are TGTGCCAGCAGTACCACCGGATGGGGCGAAGCTTTCTTT.

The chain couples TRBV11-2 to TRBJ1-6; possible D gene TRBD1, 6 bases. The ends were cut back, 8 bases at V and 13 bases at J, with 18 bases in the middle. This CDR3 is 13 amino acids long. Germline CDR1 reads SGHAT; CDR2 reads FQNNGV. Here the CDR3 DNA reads TGTGCCAGCGGCCTAAACCAGGGGACGCCCCTCCACTTT. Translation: CASGLNQGTPLHF.